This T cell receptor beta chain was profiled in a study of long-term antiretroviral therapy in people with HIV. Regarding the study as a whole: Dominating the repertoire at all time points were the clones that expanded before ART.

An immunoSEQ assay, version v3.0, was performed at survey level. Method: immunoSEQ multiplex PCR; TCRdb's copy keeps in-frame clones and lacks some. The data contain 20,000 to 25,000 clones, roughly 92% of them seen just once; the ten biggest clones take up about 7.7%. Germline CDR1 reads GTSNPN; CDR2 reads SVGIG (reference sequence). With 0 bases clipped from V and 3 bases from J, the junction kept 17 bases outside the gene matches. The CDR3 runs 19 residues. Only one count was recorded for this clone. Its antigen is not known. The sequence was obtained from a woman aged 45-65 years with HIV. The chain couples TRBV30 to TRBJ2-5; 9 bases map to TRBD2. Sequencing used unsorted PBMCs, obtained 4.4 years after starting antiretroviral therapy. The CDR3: CAWSVLRVAGAHFEETQYF. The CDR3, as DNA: TGTGCCTGGAGTGTACTGAGGGTAGCGGGGGCTCACTTCGAAGAGACCCAGTACTTC.